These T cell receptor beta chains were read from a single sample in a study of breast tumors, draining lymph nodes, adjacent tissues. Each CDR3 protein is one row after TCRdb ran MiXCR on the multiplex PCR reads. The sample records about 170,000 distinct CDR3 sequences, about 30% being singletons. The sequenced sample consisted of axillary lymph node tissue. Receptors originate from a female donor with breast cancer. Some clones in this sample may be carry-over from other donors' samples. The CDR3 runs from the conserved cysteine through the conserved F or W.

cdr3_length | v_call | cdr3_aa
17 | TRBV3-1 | CTSSQDLGTGGRDTQYF
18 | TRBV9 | CASSSEKPGTGTNYGYTF
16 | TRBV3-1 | CASSHGIFSGANVLTF
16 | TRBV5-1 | CASSLGGVGGANVLTF
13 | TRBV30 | CAWSRGTNQPQHF
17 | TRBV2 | CASRLRTGEQTNEKLVF
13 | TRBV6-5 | CAVGGYSNQPQHF
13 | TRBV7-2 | CASSLVKNTEAFF
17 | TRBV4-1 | CASSHPPGDLTNQPQHF
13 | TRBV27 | CASSFPGGHGYTF
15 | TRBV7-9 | CASSLGSSGGVTQYF
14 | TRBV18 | CASSRQGDGQPQHF
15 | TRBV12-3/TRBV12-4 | CASSFLTVGAYEQYF
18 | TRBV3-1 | CASSRSGLAGEVTDTQYF
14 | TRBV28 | CASNLPGFVQPQHF
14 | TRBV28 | CASSLAGQGNEQFF
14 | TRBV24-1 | CVTSDRQGIETQYF
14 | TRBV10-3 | CATPPGVGGQKLSF
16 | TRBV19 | CASSIVAGKSNQPQHF
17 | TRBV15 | CATSPRGVGQSNSPLHF
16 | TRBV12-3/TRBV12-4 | CASSPRGRGPQNEQFF
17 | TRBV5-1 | CASTTWDYQKRSGELFF
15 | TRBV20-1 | CSAPPGTQSSYEQYF
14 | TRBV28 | CASRLRTGPYEQYF
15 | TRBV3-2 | CASSQVLGGVGEQYF
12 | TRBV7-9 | CASSLYIYEQYF
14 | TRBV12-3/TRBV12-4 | CASSPGGLAYEQYF
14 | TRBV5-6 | CASSLGGGNEKLFF
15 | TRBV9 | CASSLRLEAYNEQFF
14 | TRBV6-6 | CASSHSTGGYEQYF
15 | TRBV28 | CASSSRQGEYNEQFF
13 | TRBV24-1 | CASGGPNTGELFF
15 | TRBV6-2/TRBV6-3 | CASSHSDYSGNTIYF
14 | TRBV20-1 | CSPRGGGLGETQYF
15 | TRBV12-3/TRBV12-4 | CASSLHPGSTYGYTF
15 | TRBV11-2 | CASSLESGRTYEQYF
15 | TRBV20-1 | CSARHLGSGYNEQFF
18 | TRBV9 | CASSARVGQGDMNTEAFF
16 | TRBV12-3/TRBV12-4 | CASRPTTGGTHTEAFF
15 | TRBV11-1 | CASSLEVGSYNEQFF
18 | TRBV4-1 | CASSHARDRADSYNEQFF